This T cell receptor (beta chain) derives from a study of tumor T cells in aggressive B-cell lymphoma (dated by TCRdb to about 2017). The library relied on the immunoSEQ multiplex PCR assay. TCRdb took this table from immuneACCESS and kept in-frame rearrangements with V and J called. Such tables lack part of the clones; where checked against another copy, unresolved V genes explain under half of the gap, and the rest is unexplained. The table for this sample lists over 2,500 clones; 65% to 90% of them were counted only once. In total, the top ten clones hold less than 20% of the sample. Including cysteine and phenylalanine, the CDR3 has 10 amino acids. Only the CDR3 portion is preserved as DNA: 30 bases, with reading frame beginning at the first base. Based on the germline V gene (reference sequence), the CDR1 and CDR2 sequences are DFQATT and SNEGSKA. V is cut by 3 bases and J by 4 bases, and the space between the germline ends is 3 bases.

Comments on this clone: The clone's antigen remains unknown. No base quality information exists; no much larger clone differs at one position.

Sequenced: tumor tissue. The source of this sequence is an adult with diffuse large B cell lymphoma. Some clones in this sample may be carry-over from other donors' samples. Recombination linked TRBV20-1 to TRBJ2-5; the D gene is not confidently resolved. This receptor carries the CDR3 CSARAETQYF. The nucleotides are TGCAGTGCTAGGGCAGAGACCCAGTACTTC.